This T cell receptor (beta chain) stems from a study of blood T cell repertoires in COVID-19. Per the study methods: Using reference gene primer amplification, nucleated cell counts were estimated. Method: immunoSEQ multiplex PCR; TCRdb's copy keeps in-frame clones and lacks some. V and J calls and clone size are copied from that table; D and trimming were computed from the DNA. The sample records roughly 190,000 clones, 75% to 90% being singletons. Germline trimming cut 8 bases from V and 5 bases from J; bases unmatched to any gene: 2. The CDR3 consists of 12 residues. Input material: peripheral blood. J is TRBJ2-2 and V is TRBV12-3 or TRBV12-4, with 7 bases matching TRBD2. This TCR was sampled from a woman in her fifties or sixties with acute or convalescent COVID-19. The CDR3 loop is CASGRVTGELFF. The CDR3 region has the DNA TGTGCCAGCGGGAGGGTTACCGGGGAGCTGTTTTTT.